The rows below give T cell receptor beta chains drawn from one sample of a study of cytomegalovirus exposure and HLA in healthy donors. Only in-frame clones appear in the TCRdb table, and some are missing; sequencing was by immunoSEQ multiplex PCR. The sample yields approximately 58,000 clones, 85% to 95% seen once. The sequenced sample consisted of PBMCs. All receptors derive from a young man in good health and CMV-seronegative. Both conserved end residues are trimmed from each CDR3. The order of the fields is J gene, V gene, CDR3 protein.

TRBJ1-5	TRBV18	ASSQLPGQLKSSNQPQH
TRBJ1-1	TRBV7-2	ASTPGQWGTEAF
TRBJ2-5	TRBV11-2	ASSFGVQETQY
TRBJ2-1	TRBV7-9	ASSQETGIRYNEQF
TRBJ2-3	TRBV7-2	ASSRTGNIENTQY
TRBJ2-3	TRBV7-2	ASSFFRSGSSTDTQY
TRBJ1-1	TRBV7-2	ASSSPLTGGRAEAF
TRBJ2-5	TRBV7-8	ASSLVVASEGRETQY
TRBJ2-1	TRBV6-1	AIATGTGDYNEQF
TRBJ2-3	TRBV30	AWRAPGTSGIAY
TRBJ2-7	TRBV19	ASSIEGGREQY
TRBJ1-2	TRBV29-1	SVEGWDRGKGYT
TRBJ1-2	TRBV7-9	ASSSYDRVYGYT
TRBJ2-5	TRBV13	ASSFGETQY
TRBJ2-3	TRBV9	ASSGGLAGVDTQY
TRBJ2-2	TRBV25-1	ASSEPSGGTGELF
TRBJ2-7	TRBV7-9	ASSLERGGEQY
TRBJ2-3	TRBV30	AWSLSGSGNTQY
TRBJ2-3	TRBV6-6	ASRAADTQY
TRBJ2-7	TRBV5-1	ASSNGQGANEQY
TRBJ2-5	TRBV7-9	ASRNTDQETQY
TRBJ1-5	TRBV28	ASSLDRGSQPQH
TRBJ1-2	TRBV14	ASSQAGAIGYT
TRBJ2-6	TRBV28	ASSLTARGANVLT
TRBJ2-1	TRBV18	ASSLNNEQF
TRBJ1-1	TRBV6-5	ASSHRALNTEAF
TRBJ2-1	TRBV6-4	ASRVAAGYNEQF